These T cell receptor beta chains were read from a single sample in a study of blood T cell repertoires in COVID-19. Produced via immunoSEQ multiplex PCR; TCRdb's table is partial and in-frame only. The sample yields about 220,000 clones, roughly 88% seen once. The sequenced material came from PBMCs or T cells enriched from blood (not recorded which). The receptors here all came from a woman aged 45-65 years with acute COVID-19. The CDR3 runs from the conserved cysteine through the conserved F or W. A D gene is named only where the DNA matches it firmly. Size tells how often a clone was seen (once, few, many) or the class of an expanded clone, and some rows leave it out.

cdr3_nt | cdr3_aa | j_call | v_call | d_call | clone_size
TGTGCCTGGGACCTGGGACAGGGAACCTACGAGCAGTACTTC | CAWDLGQGTYEQYF | TRBJ2-7 | TRBV30 | TRBD1 | -
TGTGCCAGCAGTCTTACACCGGGACAGGGAGACACCATATATTTT | CASSLTPGQGDTIYF | TRBJ1-3 | TRBV7-8 | TRBD1 | -
TGTGCCAGCACTTCCTCCTACGAGCAGTACTTC | CASTSSYEQYF | TRBJ2-7 | TRBV11-2 | - | -
TGTGCCAGCAGCAAAACAGGTAGGGGAAGGACTGAAGCTTTCTTT | CASSKTGRGRTEAFF | TRBJ1-1 | TRBV21-1 | - | -
TGCGCCAGCAGCCAAGATCCGGGTAGCGACTCCTACGAGCAGTACTTC | CASSQDPGSDSYEQYF | TRBJ2-7 | TRBV4-1 | - | once
TGTGCCAGCAGCCAAGCTCAGGGTGGCCCCACATATGGCTACACCTTC | CASSQAQGGPTYGYTF | TRBJ1-2 | TRBV14 | - | -
TGTGCCAGCAGCCAAGACAGGGGATACGAGCAGTACTTC | CASSQDRGYEQYF | TRBJ2-7 | TRBV3-1/TRBV3-2 | - | -
TGTGCCAGCACGGACAGGGCTCAAGTCGGCTATGGCTACACCTTC | CASTDRAQVGYGYTF | TRBJ1-2 | TRBV19 | TRBD1 | -
TGTGCCAGCAGCCCTCAGGGGGCTAGCGCTGAAGCTTTCTTT | CASSPQGASAEAFF | TRBJ1-1 | TRBV9 | TRBD1 | few
TGCGCCAGCAGCTTAGGCGGGACTACGAACACCGGGGAGCTGTTTTTT | CASSLGGTTNTGELFF | TRBJ2-2 | TRBV5-1 | TRBD2 | -
TGTGCCAGCAGTGACGGTTACCGAGATAATAGCAATCAGCCCCAGCATTTT | CASSDGYRDNSNQPQHF | TRBJ1-5 | TRBV6-4 | - | -
TGTGCCAGCAGAGCCGGGACTCCCAGCTCCTACAATGAGCAGTTCTTC | CASRAGTPSSYNEQFF | TRBJ2-1 | TRBV7-9 | - | -
TGTGCCAGTAGTATAGATGACAGGGCCGAGGGCTACACCTTC | CASSIDDRAEGYTF | TRBJ1-2 | TRBV19 | TRBD1 | -
TGTGCCAGCAGTGCAGGGGGCGCTGCGGCCGGGGGCCCCAATTCACCCCTCCACTTT | CASSAGGAAAGGPNSPLHF | TRBJ1-6 | TRBV6-1 | TRBD1 | -
TGTGCCAGCAGCAAGGGACTCCCGAACACCGGGGAGCTGTTTTTT | CASSKGLPNTGELFF | TRBJ2-2 | TRBV25-1 | - | -
TGTGCCTGGACACTCGGGACAGCTTCCTACGAGCAGTACTTC | CAWTLGTASYEQYF | TRBJ2-7 | TRBV30 | TRBD1 | -
TGTGCCAGCAGCCTTTCCAGACTAGGCTTTAATGAGCAGTTCTTC | CASSLSRLGFNEQFF | TRBJ2-1 | TRBV13 | - | -
TGTGCCAGTAGTCCCCTCAGCACCGGGGAGCTGTTTTTT | CASSPLSTGELFF | TRBJ2-2 | TRBV19 | - | -
TGTGCCAGCATTCCGGGACAGGAAGTTGAGCAGTACTTC | CASIPGQEVEQYF | TRBJ2-7 | TRBV9 | TRBD1 | -
TGTGCCAGCAGCAACAGGGGGCCTGGAAACACCATATATTTT | CASSNRGPGNTIYF | TRBJ1-3 | TRBV7-6 | TRBD1 | -
TGTGCCACCTCCTCAGGGGCTCGCCCCACAGATACGCAGTATTTT | CATSSGARPTDTQYF | TRBJ2-3 | TRBV15 | - | -
TGTGCCAGCAGCCCTCCGACTGGCTCCTACGAGCAGTACTTC | CASSPPTGSYEQYF | TRBJ2-7 | TRBV7-9 | - | -
TGTGCCAGCAGCTTAGATTGGGCCCGAACGGAGACCCAGTACTTC | CASSLDWARTETQYF | TRBJ2-5 | TRBV7-2 | - | -
TGTGCCAGCAGCTGGCGGAGACAGCCCAACACTGAAGCTTTCTTT | CASSWRRQPNTEAFF | TRBJ1-1 | TRBV11-1 | - | -
TGTGCCAGCAGTTACTCTTCCGCAGGCACCTACGAGCAGTACTTC | CASSYSSAGTYEQYF | TRBJ2-7 | TRBV6-5 | - | -
TGTGCCACCAAGGGGGGGCGTGATCTCTACAATGAGCAGTTCTTC | CATKGGRDLYNEQFF | TRBJ2-1 | TRBV10-3 | - | -
TGTGCCAGCAGTTTACCTTACGGGAGGGGGGGTAATTCACCCCTCCACTTT | CASSLPYGRGGNSPLHF | TRBJ1-6 | TRBV28 | - | -
TGTGCCAGCAGTTCTCTAGTCAGGGGGCCTGGGGAGACCCAGTACTTC | CASSSLVRGPGETQYF | TRBJ2-5 | TRBV28 | TRBD1 | -
TGTGCCAGCAGTAGGGGGCACTACTACGAGCAGTACTTC | CASSRGHYYEQYF | TRBJ2-7 | TRBV27 | TRBD1 | -
TGTGCCAGCAGTTACGGTCTAGCGGGAGACACCGGGGAGCTGTTTTTT | CASSYGLAGDTGELFF | TRBJ2-2 | TRBV6-2/TRBV6-3 | TRBD2 | -
TGTGCCAGCAGCAAACAGGGACTAGACTACAATGAGCAGTTCTTC | CASSKQGLDYNEQFF | TRBJ2-1 | TRBV11-2 | TRBD2 | -
TGTGCCACCAGCAGAGGGGGACTAGGCGCAGATACGCAGTATTTT | CATSRGGLGADTQYF | TRBJ2-3 | TRBV15 | TRBD2 | -
TGCGCCAGCAGCCCAGAACCGGGACTAGCGGGGGTTGGAGATACGCAGTATTTT | CASSPEPGLAGVGDTQYF | TRBJ2-3 | TRBV5-1 | TRBD2 | -
TGTGCCAGCAGCCCTGACAGGGGCGGGTACGAGCAGTACTTC | CASSPDRGGYEQYF | TRBJ2-7 | TRBV7-3 | TRBD1 | -
TGTGCCAGCAGCGACCCAGGGGGAACTGGAAACACCATATATTTT | CASSDPGGTGNTIYF | TRBJ1-3 | TRBV5-6 | TRBD1 | -
TGTGCCAGCGCACTAGGGACAGGTTTGAACACCGGGGAGCTGTTTTTT | CASALGTGLNTGELFF | TRBJ2-2 | TRBV18 | TRBD1 | -
TGTGCCAGCAGTCCATCCGGGGGAGGGCGGGCCAACGTCCTGACTTTC | CASSPSGGGRANVLTF | TRBJ2-6 | TRBV27 | TRBD2 | -